This T cell receptor beta chain was sequenced in a study of early stage breast cancer tumors. About the research overall: Among approximately 12 ER+/PR+/HER2- tumors, eight were ductal, four lobular.

V lost 5 bases and J lost 8; bases outside the gene matches: 11. Germline V CDR1 and CDR2: SEHNR, FQNEAQ (reference sequence). CDR3 length equals 15 residues. Using immunoSEQ multiplex PCR, the repertoire was profiled, and TCRdb retains in-frame clones only, with some absent. Among tens of thousands of clones listed, around three quarters were seen once. The table lists this clone with a count of one. Its antigen is as yet unknown. Findings of the study overall: Compared with adjacent normal breast, tumors showed 2 to 2.5-fold denser, more clonal T cells. Blood repertoires resembled normal breast more than tumor.

This chain connects TRBV7-9 to TRBJ2-1; 8 bases map to TRBD2. This receptor was taken from a person aged 45-60 years with breast cancer. Sample: blood. The CDR3 bases are TGTGCCAGCAGCCCGGGACTAGGGCCCTGGGATGAGCAGTTCTTC. It yields the protein CASSPGLGPWDEQFF.